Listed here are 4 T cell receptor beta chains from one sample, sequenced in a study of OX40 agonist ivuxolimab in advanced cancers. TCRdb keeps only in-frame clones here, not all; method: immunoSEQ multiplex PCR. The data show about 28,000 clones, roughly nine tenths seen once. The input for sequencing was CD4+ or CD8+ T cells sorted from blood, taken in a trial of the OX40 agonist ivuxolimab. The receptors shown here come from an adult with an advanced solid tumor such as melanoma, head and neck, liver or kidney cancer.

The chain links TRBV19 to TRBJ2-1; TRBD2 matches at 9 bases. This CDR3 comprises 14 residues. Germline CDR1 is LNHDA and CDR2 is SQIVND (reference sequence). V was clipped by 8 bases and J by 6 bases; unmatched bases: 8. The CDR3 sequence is CASRGEREANEQFF. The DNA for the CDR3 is TGTGCCAGTCGCGGCGAGCGGGAGGCCAATGAGCAGTTCTTC. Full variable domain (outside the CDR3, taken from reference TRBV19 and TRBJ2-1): DGGITQSPKYLFRKEGQNVTLSCEQNLNHDAMYWYRQDPGQGLRLIYYSQIVNDFQKGDIAEGYSVSREKKESFPLTVTSAQKNPTAFYLCASRGEREANEQFFGPGTRLTVL.

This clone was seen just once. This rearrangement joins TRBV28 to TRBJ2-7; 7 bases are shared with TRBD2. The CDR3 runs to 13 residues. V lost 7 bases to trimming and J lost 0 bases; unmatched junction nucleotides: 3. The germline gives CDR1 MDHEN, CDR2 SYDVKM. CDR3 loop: CASTRDYSYEQYF. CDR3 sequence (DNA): TGTGCCAGCACCAGGGACTACTCCTACGAGCAGTACTTC.

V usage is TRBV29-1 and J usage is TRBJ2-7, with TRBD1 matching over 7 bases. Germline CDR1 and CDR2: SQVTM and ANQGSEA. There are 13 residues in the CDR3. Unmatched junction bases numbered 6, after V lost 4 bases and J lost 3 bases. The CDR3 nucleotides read TGCAGCGTTGGACAGGGTTCCTTCTACGAGCAGTACTTC. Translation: CSVGQGSFYEQYF.

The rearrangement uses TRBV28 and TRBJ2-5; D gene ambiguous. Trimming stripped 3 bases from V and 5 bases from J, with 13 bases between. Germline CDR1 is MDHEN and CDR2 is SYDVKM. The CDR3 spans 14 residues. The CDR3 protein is CASSFRSSSETQYF. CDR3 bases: TGTGCCAGCAGTTTTCGGTCTAGTTCGGAGACCCAGTACTTC.